This T cell receptor beta chain was documented in a study of cytomegalovirus exposure and HLA in healthy donors. Germline assignment: CDR1 LNHDA and CDR2 SQIVND (reference sequence). The CDR3 is 15 residues long. The germline V and J ends were trimmed by 5 bases and 2 bases, with 15 bases remaining between them. A multiplex PCR was run with 60 Vbeta primers and 13 Jbeta primers. Profiled with immunoSEQ multiplex PCR; TCRdb holds only in-frame clones, not every one. The sample includes approximately 220,000 clones, around 80% of them seen just once. The source material was PBMCs. This chain joins TRBV19 and TRBJ1-1; D uncertain. This receptor was taken from a man aged 18 to 30 in good health and CMV-seronegative. Here the CDR3 DNA reads TGTGCCAGTAGTCTCTATTCCGGGAGTAACACTGAAGCTTTCTTT. Translation: CASSLYSGSNTEAFF.